Shown below are 26 T cell receptor beta chains from a single sample sequenced in a study of T cell responses to AZD1222 COVID-19 vaccine (dated by TCRdb to the early 2020s). The sample's time point label, in plain terms: baseline before first vaccination. The library relied on the immunoSEQ multiplex PCR assay. What TCRdb holds here is the immuneACCESS table cut down to in-frame rearrangements. Part of the clones is not present; checked against another copy, under half of the missing clones reflect an unresolved V gene, and the others are unexplained. This sample is represented by about 54,000 clones; around 80% of them were singletons. The ten largest clones capture 9.5% to 13% of the sample. The sequencing used peripheral blood, collected on day 0 of AZD1222 vaccination. Source of these receptors: an adult in good health.

This clone has only one observation. The chain carries TRBV6-5 and TRBJ2-4; no clear D gene. The length of the CDR3 is 16 residues. Trimming cost V 0 bases and J 0 bases, with 9 bases left between them. Germline CDR1 and CDR2: MNHEY and SVGAGI. In DNA, the CDR3 is TGTGCCAGCAGTTACTCGAGGATATTAGCCAAAAACATTCAGTACTTC. Its translation: CASSYSRILAKNIQYF.

This clone came up once. The chain carries TRBV5-5 and TRBJ2-5; 11 positions match TRBD2. CDR1 and CDR2 from the germline V gene are SGHKS and YYEKEE (reference sequence). Trimming took 4 bases from V and 4 from J; bases not matched to a gene: 9. The CDR3 covers 16 residues. DNA of the CDR3: TGTGCCAGCAGCATCGATGGGACTAGCGGCCGAGAGACCCAGTACTTC. The encoded protein is CASSIDGTSGRETQYF.

The rearrangement links TRBV21-1 to TRBJ2-7; the D call in the table, TRBD1, was not verified against the DNA. TRBV21-1 is assigned pseudogene status. The CDR3 runs to 14 residues. CDR3 DNA sequence: TGTGCCAGCAGCAAAGGGGGCCTCTCCTACGAGCAGTACTTC. Encoded protein: CASSKGGLSYEQYF.

The table lists this clone with a count of one. The chain uses TRBV6-5 and TRBJ2-6; D might be TRBD1 (6 bases). The V gene's germline CDR1 is MNHEY and CDR2 SVGAGI. The CDR3 has 15 amino acids. Trimming took off 6 bases at V and 1 base at J, with 10 bases between the two ends. In nucleotides, the CDR3 is TGTGCCAGCAGGACAGGTGTGTCTGGGGCCAACGTCCTGACTTTC. Its protein is CASRTGVSGANVLTF.

The genes are TRBV13 and TRBJ1-4; the D is unclear. The CDR3 is made up of 17 amino acids. Germline V gene lookup returns CDR1 PRHDT and CDR2 FYEKMQ (reference sequence). Trimming pared 3 bases from V and 4 bases from J, leaving 18 bases between. CDR3 nucleotides: TGTGCCAGCAGCTTTCGCCTCGACGGACCTTTTAATGAAAAACTGTTTTTT. Its protein is CASSFRLDGPFNEKLFF.

The chain couples TRBV3-1 (or the pseudogene TRBV3-2) to TRBJ1-2; 10 nucleotides line up with TRBD1. V shed 2 bases and J 0 bases; nucleotides not matched to a gene: 3. Germline values: CDR1 LGHDT, CDR2 YNNKEL (reference sequence). The CDR3 is made up of 16 amino acids. The CDR3 coding sequence is TGTGCCAGCAGCCAATTCGGACAGGGGGCTAACTATGGCTACACCTTC. It codes for CASSQFGQGANYGYTF.

The CDR3 is CASSLHQAASNQPQHF. The CDR3 DNA follows: TGTGCCAGCAGCCTACATCAGGCCGCCAGCAATCAGCCCCAGCATTTT. The V call is TRBV5-8, the J call TRBJ1-5; D gene unclear. The CDR3 is 16 amino acids. Trimming stripped 4 bases from V and 1 base from J, with 15 bases between. Germline lookup yields CDR1 SGHTS and CDR2 YDEGEE.

In its sample, this clone was seen once. The chain employs TRBV7-8 and TRBJ1-2; possible D gene TRBD1, 5 bases. Germline assignment: CDR1 SGHVS and CDR2 FQNEAQ. This CDR3 contains 15 residues. V lost 1 base to trimming and J lost 8 bases, with 17 bases between them. The CDR3 DNA reads as TGTGCCAGCAGCTTAGGGGTGTCCGGGGGAATAGGCTACACCTTC. Translation gives CASSLGVSGGIGYTF.

This clone was seen a single time. CDR3: CATSRGQGARSVETQYF. CDR3 coding DNA: TGTGCCACCAGCAGGGGACAGGGGGCCCGTAGTGTAGAGACCCAGTACTTC. The gene calls are TRBV15 and TRBJ2-5; 12 bases match TRBD1. The CDR3 is made up of 17 amino acids. Germline CDR1 reads LNHNV; CDR2 reads YYDKDF (reference sequence). V was pared by 3 bases and J by 4 bases, with 9 bases of the junction left unmatched.

The gene calls are TRBV27 and TRBJ1-2; 9 bases line up with TRBD1. There are 13 residues in the CDR3. Germline-derived CDR1 and CDR2 are MNHEY and SMNVEV (reference sequence). Losses at the gene ends were 3 bases for V and 8 bases for J; bases not matched to a gene: 4. The CDR3 reads CASSLTGGKGYTF. DNA of the CDR3: TGTGCCAGCAGTTTGACAGGGGGTAAAGGCTACACCTTC.

Turning to this clone: A junction end diverges from the germline sequence, so it may reflect a read error. The genes are TRBV18 and TRBJ1-2; D is unresolved. Per germline, CDR1 KGHSH and CDR2 LQKENI. This CDR3 is 11 amino acids long. The CDR3: CASSPLTREAF. CDR3 nucleotide sequence: TGTGCCAGCTCACCACTTACAAGGGAGGCCTTT. The variable domain in full, with the rest retrieved from reference TRBV18 and TRBJ1-2, is NAGVMQNPRHLVRRRGQEARLRCSPMKGHSHVYWYRQLPEEGLKFMVYLQKENIIDESGMPKERFSAEFPKEGPSILRIQQVVRGDSAAYFCASSPLTREAFGSGTRLTVV.

This rearrangement joins TRBV6-2 or TRBV6-3 to TRBJ1-1; D is uncertain. The ends were cut back, 0 bases at V and 5 bases at J, with 4 bases in the middle. The CDR3 totals 12 residues. CDR1 is MNHEY, CDR2 SVGEGT, per germline. Written as DNA, the CDR3 is TGTGCCAGCAGTTACTCGAAGACTGAAGCTTTCTTT. Protein sequence: CASSYSKTEAFF.

The genes are TRBV10-1 and TRBJ2-7; 9 bases agree with TRBD2. Germline trimming cut 3 bases from V and 2 bases from J; bases unmatched to any gene: 2. Per germline, CDR1 WNHNN and CDR2 SYGVQD (reference sequence). CDR3 length: 14 residues. The CDR3 DNA sequence: TGCGCCAGCAGTGAAATAGCGGGAGCCTACGAGCAGTACTTC. Its protein is CASSEIAGAYEQYF.

This sequence joins TRBV6-1 and TRBJ2-3; TRBD2 aligns across 11 bases. Germline V gene data show CDR1 as MNHNS and CDR2 as SASEGT. The CDR3 is 17 residues long. V shed 4 bases, J shed 3 bases, and the junction held 9 bases outside the gene matches. The chain's CDR3 is CASSGGTSGRWTDTQYF. As DNA, the CDR3 is TGTGCCAGCAGTGGGGGAACTAGCGGGAGATGGACAGATACGCAGTATTTT.

J is TRBJ2-7 and V is TRBV10-2; D gene uncertain. Trimming took 4 bases from V and 2 from J, leaving 6 bases between them. The CDR3 is 12 amino acids. Germline CDR1 is WSHSY and CDR2 is SAAADI. The CDR3 reads CASSGGTYEQYF. The CDR3 bases are TGCGCCAGCAGTGGAGGAACCTACGAGCAGTACTTC.

The chain carries TRBV24-1 and TRBJ1-2, with D perhaps TRBD1 (5 bases). The V and J ends lost 9 bases and 4 bases respectively, with 23 bases between them. Germline V gene lookup returns CDR1 KGHDR and CDR2 SFDVKD. The CDR3 has 16 residues. The CDR3 loop reads CATFGEVLGHGYGYTF. The CDR3 nucleotides are TGTGCCACCTTTGGAGAGGTACTGGGGCACGGCTATGGCTACACCTTC.

The chain is built from TRBV7-7 and TRBJ2-3; 8 bases are shared with TRBD2. CDR1 SSHAT and CDR2 FNYEAQ come from the germline V gene (reference sequence). This CDR3 spans 17 amino acids. V lost 5 bases and J lost 1; bases outside the gene matches: 11. The CDR3 DNA sequence: TGTGCCAGCAGCCCCGCTCGTGGAGCGGGGGGCACAGATACGCAGTATTTT. Translation gives CASSPARGAGGTDTQYF.

This chain uses TRBV5-1 with TRBJ1-6; 9 bases line up with TRBD1. This CDR3 has 15 amino acids. V was pared by 3 bases and J by 7 bases, with 5 bases of the junction left unmatched. From germline, CDR1 is SGHRS and CDR2 YFSETQ. CDR3 region: CASSYAGTGNSPLHF. DNA for the CDR3: TGCGCCAGCAGCTACGCCGGGACAGGGAATTCACCCCTCCACTTT.

This chain links TRBV29-1 with TRBJ1-4, with 9 bases matching TRBD1. This CDR3 has 14 amino acids. Germline CDR1 and CDR2: SQVTM and ANQGSEA. V dropped 2 bases and J dropped 10; count of bases not matched to a gene: 8. CDR3 in DNA: TGCAGCGTTGAAATGGGGACAGGGAAGGGAAAACTGTTTTTT. It encodes CSVEMGTGKGKLFF.

In nucleotides, the CDR3 is TGTGCCAGCAGTTTGGGGGGGGTTTACGAGCAGTACTTC. It translates to CASSLGGVYEQYF. J is TRBJ2-7 and V is TRBV28; 7 positions agree with TRBD2. This CDR3 has 13 amino acids. V shed 3 bases, J shed 4 bases, and the junction held 3 bases outside the gene matches. Germline values: CDR1 MDHEN, CDR2 SYDVKM.

V usage is TRBV4-1 and J usage is TRBJ2-7; D is perhaps TRBD1 or TRBD2 (6 bases each). V lost 0 bases and J lost 6, with 15 bases in between. Germline loops: CDR1 MGHRA, CDR2 YSYEKL. The CDR3 contains 15 residues. The DNA for the CDR3 is TGCGCCAGCAGCCAAGATGGCAGGGGACTTTCCGAGCAGTACTTC. Protein sequence: CASSQDGRGLSEQYF.

The chain joins TRBV28 to TRBJ2-5; perhaps TRBD2 as D (7 bases). There are 14 residues in the CDR3. Trimming removed 8 bases at V and 5 bases at J, with 18 bases between. Looked up from germline, CDR1 is MDHEN and CDR2 is SYDVKM. CDR3 loop: CASLSWGGGETQYF. DNA of the CDR3: TGTGCCAGCCTTTCCTGGGGAGGGGGGGAGACCCAGTACTTC. Complete variable domain (other parts from reference TRBV28 and TRBJ2-5): DVKVTQSSRYLVKRTGEKVFLECVQDMDHENMFWYRQDPGLGLRLIYFSYDVKMKEKGDIPEGYSVSREKKERFSLILESASTNQTSMYLCASLSWGGGETQYFGPGTRLLVL.

The chain links TRBV6-4 to TRBJ1-1; D uncertain. The CDR3 totals 14 residues. The germline V gene has CDR1 MRHNA and CDR2 SNTAGT. Trimming removed 2 bases at V and 1 base at J, with 8 bases between. The CDR3 nucleotides read TGTGCCAGCAGTGACGGTGGCGAGAACACTGAAGCTTTCTTT. It yields the protein CASSDGGENTEAFF.

The chain uses TRBV7-9 and TRBJ2-5; possibly TRBD2 for D (6 bases). CDR3 length: 17 residues. The germline V gene has CDR1 SEHNR and CDR2 FQNEAQ (reference sequence). V dropped 5 bases and J dropped 8 bases, with 27 bases sitting between them. CDR3 protein: CASSPTRSGEPLETQYF. The CDR3 DNA is TGTGCCAGCAGCCCCACCCGATCGGGGGAGCCACTGGAAACCCAGTACTTC.

The V and J genes are TRBV5-1 and TRBJ1-2; D is possibly TRBD1 (5 bases). Trimming stripped 0 bases from V and 3 bases from J, with 6 bases between. Germline CDR1 and CDR2: SGHRS and YFSETQ. This CDR3 has 13 amino acids. CDR3 sequence: CASSLGGDYGYTF. The CDR3 bases are TGCGCCAGCAGCTTGGGAGGGGACTATGGCTACACCTTC.

The chain couples TRBV6-5 to TRBJ2-7; D is perhaps TRBD2 (5 bases). The germline V gene encodes CDR1 MNHEY and CDR2 SVGAGI. V lost 7 bases and J lost 0, with 16 bases in between. This CDR3 region has 15 residues. CDR3 loop: CASTSPGLSSYEQYF. CDR3 in DNA: TGTGCCAGCACCTCCCCGGGATTAAGCTCCTACGAGCAGTACTTC.